The sequence of this T cell receptor (beta chain) was determined in a study of PD-1 blockade in classical Hodgkin lymphoma. Whole-study results and caveats: Similar baseline diversity was found in complete responders and newly diagnosed patients. Differences between repertoires have undefined causes, possibly disease activity or prior therapy.

TCRdb's table, derived via immunoSEQ multiplex PCR, lists solely in-frame clones and lacks some. The repertoire includes 90,000 to 120,000 clones, 80% to 90% of them detected once, and around 20% sits in the top ten. Trimming pared 5 bases from V and 10 bases from J, leaving 20 bases between. The CDR3 consists of 14 residues. Germline V gene data show CDR1 as MNHEY and CDR2 as SVGAGI. As to this clone: Its target is unknown.

All patients experienced relapse after autologous stem cell transplantation, and brentuximab vedotin exposure was variable. The source was peripheral blood mononuclear cells (PBMCs), collected before the second cycle of nivolumab. This sequence originates from a human donor with classical Hodgkin lymphoma. This chain uses TRBV6-5 with TRBJ1-2; D is perhaps TRBD1 (5 bases). The CDR3 coding sequence is TGTGCCAGCAGTGAAACTTCCGGGACGGTCGTCTACACCTTC. This translates into CASSETSGTVVYTF.